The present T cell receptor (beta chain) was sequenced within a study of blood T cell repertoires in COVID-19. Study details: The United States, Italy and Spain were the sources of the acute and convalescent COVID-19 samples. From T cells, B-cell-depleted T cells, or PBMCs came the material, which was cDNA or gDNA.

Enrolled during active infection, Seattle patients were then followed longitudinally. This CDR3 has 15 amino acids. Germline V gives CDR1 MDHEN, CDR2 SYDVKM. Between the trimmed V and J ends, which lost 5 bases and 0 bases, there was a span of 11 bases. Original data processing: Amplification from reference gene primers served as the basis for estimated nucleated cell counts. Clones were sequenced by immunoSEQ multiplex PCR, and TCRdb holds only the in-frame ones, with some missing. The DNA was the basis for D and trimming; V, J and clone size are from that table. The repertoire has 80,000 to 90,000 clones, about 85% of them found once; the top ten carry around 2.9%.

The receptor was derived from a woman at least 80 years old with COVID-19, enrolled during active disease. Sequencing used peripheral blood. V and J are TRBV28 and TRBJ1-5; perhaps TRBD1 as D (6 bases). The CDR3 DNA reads TGTGCCAGCAGTCGGGCGGGGGCTAGCAATCAGCCCCAGCATTTT. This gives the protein CASSRAGASNQPQHF.